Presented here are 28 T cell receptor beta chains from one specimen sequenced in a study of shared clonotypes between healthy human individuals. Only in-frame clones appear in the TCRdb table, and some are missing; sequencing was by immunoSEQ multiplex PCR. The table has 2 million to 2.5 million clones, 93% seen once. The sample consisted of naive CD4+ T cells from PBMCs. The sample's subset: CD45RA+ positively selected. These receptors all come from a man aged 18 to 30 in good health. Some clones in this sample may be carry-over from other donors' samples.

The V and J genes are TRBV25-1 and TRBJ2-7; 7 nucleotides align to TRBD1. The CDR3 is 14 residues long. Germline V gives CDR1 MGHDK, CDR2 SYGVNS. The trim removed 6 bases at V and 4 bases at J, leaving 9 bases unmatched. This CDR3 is CASRKTGLGYEQYF. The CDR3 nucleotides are TGTGCCAGCAGGAAGACAGGGCTAGGGTACGAGCAGTACTTC.

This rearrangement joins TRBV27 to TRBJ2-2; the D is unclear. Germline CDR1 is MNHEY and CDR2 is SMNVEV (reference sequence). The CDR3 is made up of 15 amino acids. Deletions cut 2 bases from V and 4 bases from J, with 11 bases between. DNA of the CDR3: TGTGCCAGCAGTTTAAGGCCGCAGATCACCGGGGAGCTGTTTTTT. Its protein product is CASSLRPQITGELFF.

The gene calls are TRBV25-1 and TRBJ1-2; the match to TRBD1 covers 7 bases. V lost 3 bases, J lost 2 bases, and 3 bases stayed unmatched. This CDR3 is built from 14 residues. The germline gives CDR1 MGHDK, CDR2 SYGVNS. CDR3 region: CASSDTGENYGYTF. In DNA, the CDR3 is TGTGCCAGCAGTGATACAGGGGAGAACTATGGCTACACCTTC.

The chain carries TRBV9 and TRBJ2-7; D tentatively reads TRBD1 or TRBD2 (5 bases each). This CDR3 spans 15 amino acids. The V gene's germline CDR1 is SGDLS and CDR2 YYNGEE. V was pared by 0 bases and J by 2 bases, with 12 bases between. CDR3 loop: CASSVDGTQTYEQYF. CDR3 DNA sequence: TGTGCCAGCAGCGTAGACGGGACCCAGACCTACGAGCAGTACTTC.

This CDR3 reads CASSEDPMTGMGNEQFF. As DNA, the CDR3 is TGCGCCAGCAGTGAGGACCCTATGACGGGTATGGGCAATGAGCAGTTCTTC. This sequence joins TRBV10-1 and TRBJ2-1; D gene uncertain. The V and J ends lost 2 bases and 6 bases respectively, with 20 bases between them. There are 17 residues in the CDR3. Per the germline V gene, CDR1 is WNHNN and CDR2 is SYGVQD (reference sequence).

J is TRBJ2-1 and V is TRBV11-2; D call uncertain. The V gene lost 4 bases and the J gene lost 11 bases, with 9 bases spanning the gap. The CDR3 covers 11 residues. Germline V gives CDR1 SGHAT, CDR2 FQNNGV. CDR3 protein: CASSSSVQQFF. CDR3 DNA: TGTGCCAGCAGCTCCTCAGTGCAGCAGTTCTTC.

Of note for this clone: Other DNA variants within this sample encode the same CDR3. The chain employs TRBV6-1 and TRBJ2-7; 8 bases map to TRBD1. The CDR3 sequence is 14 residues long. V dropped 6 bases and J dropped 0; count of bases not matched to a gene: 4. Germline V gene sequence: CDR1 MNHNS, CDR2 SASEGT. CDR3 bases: TGTGCCAGCAGCGGACAGGGAAGCTCCTACGAGCAGTACTTC. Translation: CASSGQGSSYEQYF.

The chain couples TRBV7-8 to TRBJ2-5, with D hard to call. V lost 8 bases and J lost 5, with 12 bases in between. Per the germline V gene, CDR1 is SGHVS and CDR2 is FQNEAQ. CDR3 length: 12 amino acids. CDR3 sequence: CASSYRAETQYF. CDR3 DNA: TGTGCCAGCTCCTATAGGGCCGAGACCCAGTACTTC.

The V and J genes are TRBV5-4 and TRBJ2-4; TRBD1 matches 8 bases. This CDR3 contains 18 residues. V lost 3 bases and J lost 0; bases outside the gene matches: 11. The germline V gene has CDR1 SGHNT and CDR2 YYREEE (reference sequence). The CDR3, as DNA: TGTGCCAGCAGCTACTCACAGGGGGGCGTGGGAGCCAAAAACATTCAGTACTTC. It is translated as CASSYSQGGVGAKNIQYF. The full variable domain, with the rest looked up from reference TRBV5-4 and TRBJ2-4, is ETGVTQSPTHLIKTRGQQVTLRCSSQSGHNTVSWYQQALGQGPQFIFQYYREEENGRGNFPPRFSGLQFPNYSSELNVNALELDDSALYLCASSYSQGGVGAKNIQYFGAGTRLSVL.

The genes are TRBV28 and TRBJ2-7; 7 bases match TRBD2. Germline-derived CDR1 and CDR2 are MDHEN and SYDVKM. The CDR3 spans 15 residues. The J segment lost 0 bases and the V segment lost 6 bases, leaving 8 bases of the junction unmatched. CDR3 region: CASSMGGGLSYEQYF. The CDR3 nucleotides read TGTGCCAGCAGCATGGGGGGAGGGCTCTCCTACGAGCAGTACTTC.

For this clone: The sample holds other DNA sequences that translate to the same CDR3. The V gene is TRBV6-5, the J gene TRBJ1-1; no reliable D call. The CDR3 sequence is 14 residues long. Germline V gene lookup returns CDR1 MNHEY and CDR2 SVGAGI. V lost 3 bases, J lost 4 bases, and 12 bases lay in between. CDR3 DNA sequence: TGTGCCAGCAGTTATTCGCGAGGTGGCACTGAAGCTTTCTTT. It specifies CASSYSRGGTEAFF.

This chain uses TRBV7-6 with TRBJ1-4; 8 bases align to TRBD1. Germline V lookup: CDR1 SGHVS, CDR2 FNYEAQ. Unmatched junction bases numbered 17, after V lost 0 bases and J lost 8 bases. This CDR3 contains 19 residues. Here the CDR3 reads CASSLAPPLMTGAAEKLFF. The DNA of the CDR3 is TGTGCCAGCAGCTTAGCGCCGCCTCTGATGACAGGGGCAGCGGAAAAACTGTTTTTT.

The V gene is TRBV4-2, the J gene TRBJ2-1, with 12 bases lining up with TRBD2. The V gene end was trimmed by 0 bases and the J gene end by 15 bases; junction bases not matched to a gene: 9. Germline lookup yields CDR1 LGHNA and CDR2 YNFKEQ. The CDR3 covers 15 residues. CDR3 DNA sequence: TGTGCCAGCAGCCAAGATAGTCTAGCGGGAGGGCCGGCGTTCTTC. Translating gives CASSQDSLAGGPAFF.

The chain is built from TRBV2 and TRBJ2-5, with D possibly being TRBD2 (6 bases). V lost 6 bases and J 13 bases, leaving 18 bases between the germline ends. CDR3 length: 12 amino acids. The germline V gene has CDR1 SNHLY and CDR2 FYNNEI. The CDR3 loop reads CASRSSAGPRYF. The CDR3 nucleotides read TGTGCCAGCAGGTCGTCGGCGGGGCCTCGGTACTTC.

In nucleotides, the CDR3 is TGTGCCAGCAGTGCCTACAGGGGGAAGGGAAACACTGAAGCTTTCTTT. Translation gives CASSAYRGKGNTEAFF. The rearrangement links TRBV25-1 to TRBJ1-1; TRBD1 aligns across 8 bases. Trimming at V came to 4 bases and at J to 2 bases, leaving 9 bases not matched to a gene. Germline V gene sequence: CDR1 MGHDK, CDR2 SYGVNS. The CDR3 length is 16 residues.

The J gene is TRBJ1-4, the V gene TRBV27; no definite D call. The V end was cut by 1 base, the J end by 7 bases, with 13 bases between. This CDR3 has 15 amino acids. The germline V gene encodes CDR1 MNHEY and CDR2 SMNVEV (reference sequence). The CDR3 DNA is TGTGCCAGCAGTTTATTCGGTATTGGGAGTGAAAAACTGTTTTTT. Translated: CASSLFGIGSEKLFF.

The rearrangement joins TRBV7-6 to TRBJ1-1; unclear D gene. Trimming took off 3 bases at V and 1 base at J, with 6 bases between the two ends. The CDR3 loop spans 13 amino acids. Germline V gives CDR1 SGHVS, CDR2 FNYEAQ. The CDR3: CASSFSPNTEAFF. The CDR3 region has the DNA TGTGCCAGCAGCTTCTCACCGAACACTGAAGCTTTCTTT.

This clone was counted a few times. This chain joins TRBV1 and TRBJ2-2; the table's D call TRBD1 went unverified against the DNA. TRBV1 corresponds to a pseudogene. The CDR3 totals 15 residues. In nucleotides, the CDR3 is TGCACCAGCAGCGTCCGGGACAGGGTTGGTGGGGAGCTGTTTTTT. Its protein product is CTSSVRDRVGGELFF.

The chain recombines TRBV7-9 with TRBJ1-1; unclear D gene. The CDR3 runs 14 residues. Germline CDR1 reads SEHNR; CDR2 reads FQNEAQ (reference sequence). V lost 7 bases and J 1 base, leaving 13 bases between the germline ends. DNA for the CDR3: TGTGCCAGCATGCTCCAGATGGGGAACACTGAAGCTTTCTTT. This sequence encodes CASMLQMGNTEAFF.

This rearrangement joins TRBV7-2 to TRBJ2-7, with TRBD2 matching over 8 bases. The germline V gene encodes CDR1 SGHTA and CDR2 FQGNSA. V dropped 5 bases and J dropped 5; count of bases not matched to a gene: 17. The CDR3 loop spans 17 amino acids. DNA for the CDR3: TGTGCCAGCAGCCCCCTTAACCCCCCAGCGGGAGCAAACGAGCAGTACTTC. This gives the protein CASSPLNPPAGANEQYF.

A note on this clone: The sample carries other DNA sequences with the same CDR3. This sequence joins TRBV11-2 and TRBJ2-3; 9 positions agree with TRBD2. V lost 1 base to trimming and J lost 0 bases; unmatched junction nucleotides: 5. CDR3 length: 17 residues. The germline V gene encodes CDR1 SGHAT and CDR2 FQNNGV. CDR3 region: CASSLGVAGASTDTQYF. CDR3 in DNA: TGTGCCAGCAGCTTAGGGGTAGCGGGGGCTAGCACAGATACGCAGTATTTT.

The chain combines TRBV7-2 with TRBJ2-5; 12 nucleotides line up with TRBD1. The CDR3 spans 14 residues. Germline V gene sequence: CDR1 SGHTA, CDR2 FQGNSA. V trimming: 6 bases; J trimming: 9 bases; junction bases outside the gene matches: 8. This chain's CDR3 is CASRSGTGGKSQYF. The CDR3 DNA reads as TGTGCCAGCAGGTCCGGGACAGGGGGCAAGTCCCAGTACTTC.

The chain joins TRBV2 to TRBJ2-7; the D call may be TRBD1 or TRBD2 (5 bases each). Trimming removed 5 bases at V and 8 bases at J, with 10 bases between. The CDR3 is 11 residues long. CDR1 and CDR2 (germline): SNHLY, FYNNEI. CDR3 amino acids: CASSPGPKQYF. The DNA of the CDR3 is TGTGCCAGCAGTCCGGGGCCCAAGCAGTACTTC.

This chain's CDR3 is CASSSNKGSPQPQHF. For the CDR3, the DNA is TGTGCCAGCAGCTCCAACAAGGGTAGTCCTCAGCCCCAGCATTTT. The chain couples TRBV5-4 to TRBJ1-5; D not resolved. This CDR3 has 15 residues. V was clipped by 3 bases and J by 6 bases, with 16 bases between them. Germline V gene sequence: CDR1 SGHNT, CDR2 YYREEE (reference sequence).

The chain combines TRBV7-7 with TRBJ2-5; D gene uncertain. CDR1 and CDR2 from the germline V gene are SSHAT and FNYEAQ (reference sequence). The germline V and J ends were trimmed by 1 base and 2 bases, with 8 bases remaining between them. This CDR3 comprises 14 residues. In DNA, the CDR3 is TGTGCCAGCAGCTTAGTGCCTGGGCAAGAGACCCAGTACTTC. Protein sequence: CASSLVPGQETQYF.

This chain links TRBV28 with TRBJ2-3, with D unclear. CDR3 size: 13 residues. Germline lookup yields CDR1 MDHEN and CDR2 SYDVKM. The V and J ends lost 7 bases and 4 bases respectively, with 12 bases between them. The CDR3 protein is CASKGRAPDTQYF. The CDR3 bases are TGTGCCAGCAAGGGAAGAGCCCCAGATACGCAGTATTTT. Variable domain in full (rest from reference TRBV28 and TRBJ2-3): DVKVTQSSRYLVKRTGEKVFLECVQDMDHENMFWYRQDPGLGLRLIYFSYDVKMKEKGDIPEGYSVSREKKERFSLILESASTNQTSMYLCASKGRAPDTQYFGPGTRLTVL.

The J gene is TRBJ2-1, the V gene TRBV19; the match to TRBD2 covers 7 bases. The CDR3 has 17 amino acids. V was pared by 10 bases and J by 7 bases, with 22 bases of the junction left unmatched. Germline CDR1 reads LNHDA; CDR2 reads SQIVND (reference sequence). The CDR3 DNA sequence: TGTGCCACATCCCGGGACGGGGGACTATCTCCTACAAATGAGCAGTTCTTC. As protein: CATSRDGGLSPTNEQFF.

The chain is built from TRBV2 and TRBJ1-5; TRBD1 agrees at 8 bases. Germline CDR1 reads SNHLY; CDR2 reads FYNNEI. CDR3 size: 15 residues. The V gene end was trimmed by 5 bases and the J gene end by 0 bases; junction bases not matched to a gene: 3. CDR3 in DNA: TGTGCCAGCAGTAGGGACAGGTCTAGCAATCAGCCCCAGCATTTT. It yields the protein CASSRDRSSNQPQHF.